This note documents a single T cell receptor (beta chain) sequence. The data were taken from a study of blood T cell repertoires in COVID-19. On the study more broadly: Material from acute and convalescent COVID-19 was sourced from the United States, Italy and Spain. The cDNA or gDNA used as material had been derived from T cells, B-cell-depleted T cells, or PBMCs.

The data were produced by immunoSEQ multiplex PCR, yet TCRdb's version contains in-frame clones alone and is incomplete. Here the sample spans 310,000 or so clones, 87% being singletons. The CDR3 has 15 amino acids. V lost 4 bases and J lost 14, with 21 bases in between. The germline V gene encodes CDR1 MDHEN and CDR2 SYDVKM. Enrollees, roughly 18 to 90 years old, lived in 24 US areas. All recovered Cohort 3 donors got two negative PCRs, got clearance, or saw symptom resolution. The sample taken for sequencing was PBMCs or T cells enriched from blood (not recorded which). This TCR came from a woman between 40 and 50 years old who had recovered from COVID-19. The chain uses TRBV28 and TRBJ1-6; D not certain. The CDR3 DNA reads as TGTGCCAGCAGTTCCCCCTCTCCGGAGGGAAGGACCCTCCACTTT. This encodes CASSSPSPEGRTLHF.